This T cell receptor (beta chain) was observed in a study of sequential checkpoint blockade in melanoma. As for the study in general: Patients were randomized 1:1 to nivolumab-then-ipilimumab or ipilimumab-then-nivolumab first-line. Maintenance nivolumab came after either treatment sequence.

Treatment denoted: randomized to nivolumab then ipilimumab (arm A) or the reverse (arm B). Patients had received no earlier DNA-damaging chemotherapy. Live CD3+CD8+ CD19− CD56− cells were sorted from PBMCs. The CDR3 loop spans 16 amino acids. CDR1 and CDR2 (germline): SGHNT, YENEEA. The V gene end was trimmed by 1 base and the J gene end by 2 bases; junction bases not matched to a gene: 6. In this sample, this clone turned up once. Assay: immunoSEQ multiplex PCR; the TCRdb copy retains only in-frame clones and omits some. Seen here are roughly 17,000 clones, less than 75% observed once, and the top ten hold 11%.

The receptor comes from a human donor with melanoma. The gene calls are TRBV11-3 and TRBJ2-3, with 7 bases aligning to TRBD2. Material: CD8+ T cells sorted from blood (inferred from file names), obtained from a patient given nivolumab and ipilimumab in sequence. The CDR3 is CASSLGGGEFTDTQYF. CDR3 in DNA: TGTGCCAGCAGCTTAGGGGGAGGGGAGTTCACAGATACGCAGTATTTT.